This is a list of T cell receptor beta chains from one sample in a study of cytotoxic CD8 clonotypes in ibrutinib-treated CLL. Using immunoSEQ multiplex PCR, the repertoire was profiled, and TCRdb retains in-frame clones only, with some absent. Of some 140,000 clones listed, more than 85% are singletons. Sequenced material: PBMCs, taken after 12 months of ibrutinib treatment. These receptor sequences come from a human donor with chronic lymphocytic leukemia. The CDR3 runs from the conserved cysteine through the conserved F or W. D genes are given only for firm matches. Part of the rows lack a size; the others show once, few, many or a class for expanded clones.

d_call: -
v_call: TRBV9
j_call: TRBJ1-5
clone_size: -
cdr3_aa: CASSASLLSEPQHF
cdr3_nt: TGTGCCAGCAGCGCCTCACTTTTAAGCGAGCCCCAGCATTTT

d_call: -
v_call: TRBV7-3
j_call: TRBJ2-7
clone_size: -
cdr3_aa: CASSPDGLVTEQYF
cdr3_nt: TGTGCCAGCAGCCCGGACGGACTGGTAACCGAGCAGTACTTC

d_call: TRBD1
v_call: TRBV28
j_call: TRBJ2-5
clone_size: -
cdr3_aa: CASSLNPERDSRETQYF
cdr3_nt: TGTGCCAGCAGTTTAAACCCAGAACGGGACAGTAGGGAGACCCAGTACTTC

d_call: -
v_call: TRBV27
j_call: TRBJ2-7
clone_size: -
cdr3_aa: CASSFRGEQYF
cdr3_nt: TGTGCCAGCAGTTTTCGGGGCGAGCAGTACTTC

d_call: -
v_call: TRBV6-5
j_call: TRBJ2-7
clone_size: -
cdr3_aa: CASSYSTTISIYEQYF
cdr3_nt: TGTGCCAGCAGTTACTCGACTACTATCTCCATCTACGAGCAGTACTTC

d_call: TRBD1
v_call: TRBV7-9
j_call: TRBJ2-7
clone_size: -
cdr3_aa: CASSPTNTGDEQYF
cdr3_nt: TGTGCCAGCAGCCCAACCAACACAGGGGACGAGCAGTACTTC

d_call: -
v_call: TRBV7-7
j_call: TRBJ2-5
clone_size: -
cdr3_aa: CASSSEATGRETQYF
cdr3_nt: TGTGCTAGCAGCTCTGAGGCGACAGGCCGGGAGACCCAGTACTTC

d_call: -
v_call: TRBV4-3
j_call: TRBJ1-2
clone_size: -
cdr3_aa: CASSQSFGELSYGYTF
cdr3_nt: TGCGCCAGCAGCCAATCGTTCGGGGAGTTAAGCTATGGCTACACCTTC

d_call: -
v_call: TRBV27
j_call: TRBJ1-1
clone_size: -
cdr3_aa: CASSFWQTANTEAFF
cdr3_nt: TGTGCCAGCAGTTTTTGGCAGACAGCCAACACTGAAGCTTTCTTT

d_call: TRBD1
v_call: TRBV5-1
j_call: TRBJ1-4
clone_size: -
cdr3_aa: CASSGTGSNEKLFF
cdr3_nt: TGCGCCAGCAGCGGGACAGGGTCTAATGAAAAACTGTTTTTT

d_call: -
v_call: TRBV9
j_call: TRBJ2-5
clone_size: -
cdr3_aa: CASSEGGVQETQYF
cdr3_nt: TGTGCCAGCAGCGAGGGGGGAGTCCAAGAGACCCAGTACTTC

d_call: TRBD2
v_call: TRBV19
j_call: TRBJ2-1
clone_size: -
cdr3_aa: CASSIRGDGQRMGSYNEQFF
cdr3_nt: TGTGCCAGTAGTATACGGGGGGATGGACAACGAATGGGTAGTTACAATGAGCAGTTCTTC

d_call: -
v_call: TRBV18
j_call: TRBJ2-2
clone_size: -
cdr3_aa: CASSPPPASAGELFF
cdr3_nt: TGTGCCAGCTCACCACCACCGGCAAGCGCCGGGGAGCTGTTTTTT

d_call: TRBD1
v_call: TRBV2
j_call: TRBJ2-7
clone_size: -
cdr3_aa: CASKDRAHEQYF
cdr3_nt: TGTGCCAGCAAGGACAGGGCCCACGAGCAGTACTTC

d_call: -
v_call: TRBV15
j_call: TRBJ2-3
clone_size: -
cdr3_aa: CATSRETRGDTQYF
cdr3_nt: TGTGCCACCAGCAGAGAGACTAGAGGGGATACGCAGTATTTT

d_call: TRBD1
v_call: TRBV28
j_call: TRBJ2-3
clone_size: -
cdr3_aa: CASPPGTATDTQYF
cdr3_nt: TGTGCCAGCCCCCCCGGGACAGCCACAGATACGCAGTATTTT

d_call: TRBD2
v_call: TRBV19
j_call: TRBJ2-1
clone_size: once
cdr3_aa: CASSKSGRVTEQFF
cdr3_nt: TGTGCCAGTAGTAAGAGCGGGAGGGTGACTGAGCAGTTCTTC

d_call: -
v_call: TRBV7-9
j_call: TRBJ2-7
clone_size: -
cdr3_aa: CASSLSEVPYEQYF
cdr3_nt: TGTGCCAGCAGCCTGAGTGAAGTTCCCTACGAGCAGTACTTC

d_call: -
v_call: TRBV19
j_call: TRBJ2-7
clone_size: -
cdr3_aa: CASSITYSGGYEQYF
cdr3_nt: TGTGCCAGTAGTATTACTTACTCCGGGGGCTACGAGCAGTACTTC

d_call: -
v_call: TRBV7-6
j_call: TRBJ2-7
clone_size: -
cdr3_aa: CASSLYPGTYEQYF
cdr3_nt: TGTGCCAGCAGCTTATATCCTGGTACCTACGAGCAGTACTTC

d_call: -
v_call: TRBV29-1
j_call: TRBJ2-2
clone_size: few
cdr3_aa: CSVGGDGVNTGELFF
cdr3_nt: TGCAGCGTCGGCGGGGACGGAGTCAACACCGGGGAGCTGTTTTTT

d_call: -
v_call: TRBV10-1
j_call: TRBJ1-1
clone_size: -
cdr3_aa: CASSDAANTEAFF
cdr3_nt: TGCGCCAGCAGTGATGCAGCGAACACTGAAGCTTTCTTT

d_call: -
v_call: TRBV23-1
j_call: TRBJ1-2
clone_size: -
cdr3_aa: CARYSRGYTF
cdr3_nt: TGCGCCAGATACTCGCGTGGCTACACCTTC

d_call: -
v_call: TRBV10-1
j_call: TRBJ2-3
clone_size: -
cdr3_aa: CASSLQPTDTQYF
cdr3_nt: TGCGCCAGCAGTCTACAGCCCACAGATACGCAGTATTTT

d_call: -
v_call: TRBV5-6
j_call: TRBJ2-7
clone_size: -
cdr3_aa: CASSFSESPYEQYF
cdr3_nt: TGTGCCAGCAGCTTTAGTGAGAGCCCCTACGAGCAGTACTTC

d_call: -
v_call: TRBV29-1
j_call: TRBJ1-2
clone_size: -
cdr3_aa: CSAAVGNYGYTF
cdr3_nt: TGCAGCGCCGCGGTAGGGAACTATGGCTACACCTTC

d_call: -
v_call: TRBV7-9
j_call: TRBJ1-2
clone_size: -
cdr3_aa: CASSLEDRGYTF
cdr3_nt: TGTGCCAGCAGCCTCGAGGATAGAGGCTACACCTTC

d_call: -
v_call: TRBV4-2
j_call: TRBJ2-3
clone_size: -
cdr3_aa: CASSDRLVGSATHSDTQYF
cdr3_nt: TGTGCCAGCAGCGACCGACTAGTTGGATCGGCGACTCACTCTGATACGCAGTATTTT

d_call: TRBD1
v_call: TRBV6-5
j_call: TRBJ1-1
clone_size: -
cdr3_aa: CASQHRGGTEAFF
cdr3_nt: TGTGCCAGTCAACACAGGGGAGGCACTGAAGCTTTCTTT

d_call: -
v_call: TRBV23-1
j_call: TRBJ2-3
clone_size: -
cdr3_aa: CASSQRWRGSTDTQYF
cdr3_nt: TGCGCCAGCAGTCAACGTTGGCGGGGTAGCACAGATACGCAGTATTTT

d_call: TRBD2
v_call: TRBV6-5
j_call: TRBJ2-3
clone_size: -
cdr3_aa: CASSSGRAADTQYF
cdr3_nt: TGTGCCAGCAGTAGCGGGAGGGCCGCAGATACGCAGTATTTT

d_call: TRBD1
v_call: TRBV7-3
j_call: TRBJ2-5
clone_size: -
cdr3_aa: CASSLTGAETQYF
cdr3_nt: TGTGCCAGCAGCCTGACAGGGGCAGAGACCCAGTACTTC

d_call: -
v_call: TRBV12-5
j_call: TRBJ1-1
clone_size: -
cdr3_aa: CASGLEGVGTEAFF
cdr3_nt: TGTGCTAGTGGTTTGGAGGGCGTTGGGACTGAAGCTTTCTTT